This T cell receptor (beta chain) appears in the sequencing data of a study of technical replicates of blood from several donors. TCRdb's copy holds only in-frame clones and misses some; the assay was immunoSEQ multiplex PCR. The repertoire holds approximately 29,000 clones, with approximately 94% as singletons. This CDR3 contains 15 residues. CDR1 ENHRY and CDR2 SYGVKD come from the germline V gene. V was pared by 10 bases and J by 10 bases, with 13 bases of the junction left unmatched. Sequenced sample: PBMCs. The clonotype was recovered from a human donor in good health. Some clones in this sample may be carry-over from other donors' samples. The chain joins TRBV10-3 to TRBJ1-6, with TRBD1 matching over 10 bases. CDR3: CATQLEGQGKSPLHF. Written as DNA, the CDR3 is TGTGCCACCCAGCTCGAGGGACAGGGGAAGTCACCCCTCCACTTT.